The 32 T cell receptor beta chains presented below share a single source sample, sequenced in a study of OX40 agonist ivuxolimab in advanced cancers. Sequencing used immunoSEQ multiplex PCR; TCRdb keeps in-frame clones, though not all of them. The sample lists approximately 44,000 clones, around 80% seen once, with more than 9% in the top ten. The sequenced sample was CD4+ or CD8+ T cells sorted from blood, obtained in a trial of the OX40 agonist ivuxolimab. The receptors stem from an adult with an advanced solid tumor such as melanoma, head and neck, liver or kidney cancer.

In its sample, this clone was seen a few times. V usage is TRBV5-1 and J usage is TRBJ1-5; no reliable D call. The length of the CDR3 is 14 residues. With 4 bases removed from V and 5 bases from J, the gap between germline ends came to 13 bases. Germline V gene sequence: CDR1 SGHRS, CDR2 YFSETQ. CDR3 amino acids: CASSTRTEHQPQHF. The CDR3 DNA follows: TGCGCCAGCAGCACCCGGACGGAGCATCAGCCCCAGCATTTT.

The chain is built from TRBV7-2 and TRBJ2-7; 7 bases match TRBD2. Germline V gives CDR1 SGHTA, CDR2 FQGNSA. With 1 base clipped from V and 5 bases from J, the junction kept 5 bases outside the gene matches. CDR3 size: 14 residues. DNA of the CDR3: TGTGCCAGCAGCTTAGTGGGAGGGCCCAACGAGCAGTACTTC. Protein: CASSLVGGPNEQYF.

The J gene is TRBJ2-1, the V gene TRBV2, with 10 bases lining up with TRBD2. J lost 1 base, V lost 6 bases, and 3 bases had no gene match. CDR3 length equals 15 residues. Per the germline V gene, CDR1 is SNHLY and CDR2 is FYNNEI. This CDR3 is CASSPSGGSYNEQFF. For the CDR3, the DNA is TGTGCCAGCAGCCCTAGCGGGGGATCCTACAATGAGCAGTTCTTC.

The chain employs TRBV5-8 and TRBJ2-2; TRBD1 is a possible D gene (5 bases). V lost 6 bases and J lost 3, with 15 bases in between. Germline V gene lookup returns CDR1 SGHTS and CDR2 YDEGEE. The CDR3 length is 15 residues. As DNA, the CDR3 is TGTGCCAGCAACCAATGGCAGGGCTACACCGGGGAGCTGTTTTTT. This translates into CASNQWQGYTGELFF.

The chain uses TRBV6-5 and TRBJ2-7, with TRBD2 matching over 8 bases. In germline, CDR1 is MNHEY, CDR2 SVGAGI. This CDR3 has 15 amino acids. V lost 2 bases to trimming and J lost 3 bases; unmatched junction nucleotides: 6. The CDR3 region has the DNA TGTGCCAGCAGTTACCCGGGGGGGGGAGTCTACGAGCAGTACTTC. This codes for CASSYPGGGVYEQYF.

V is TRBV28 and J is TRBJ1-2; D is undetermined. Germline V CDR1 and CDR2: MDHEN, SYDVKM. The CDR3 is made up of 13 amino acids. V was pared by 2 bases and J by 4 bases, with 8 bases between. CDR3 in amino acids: CASSLAPIYGYTF. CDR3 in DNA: TGTGCCAGCAGTTTAGCCCCGATCTATGGCTACACCTTC.

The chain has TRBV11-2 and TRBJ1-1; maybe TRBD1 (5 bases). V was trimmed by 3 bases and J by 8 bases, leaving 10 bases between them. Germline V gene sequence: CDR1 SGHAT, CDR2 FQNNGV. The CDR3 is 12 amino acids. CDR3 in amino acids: CASSFRVSEAFF. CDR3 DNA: TGTGCCAGCAGCTTCAGGGTATCAGAAGCTTTCTTT.

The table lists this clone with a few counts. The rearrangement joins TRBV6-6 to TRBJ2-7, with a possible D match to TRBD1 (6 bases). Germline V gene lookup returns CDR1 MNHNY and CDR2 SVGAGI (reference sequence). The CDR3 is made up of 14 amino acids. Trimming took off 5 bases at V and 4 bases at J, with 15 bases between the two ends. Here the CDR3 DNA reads TGTGCCAGCAGTCCCTGGACAGATACTTACGAGCAGTACTTC. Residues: CASSPWTDTYEQYF.

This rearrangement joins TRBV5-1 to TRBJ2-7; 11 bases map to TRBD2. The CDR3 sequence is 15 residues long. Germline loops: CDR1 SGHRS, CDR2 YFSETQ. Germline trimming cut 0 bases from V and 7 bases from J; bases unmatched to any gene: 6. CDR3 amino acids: CASSLDPASGREQYF. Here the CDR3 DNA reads TGCGCCAGCAGCTTGGACCCTGCTAGCGGGAGGGAGCAGTACTTC.

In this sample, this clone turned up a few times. Written as DNA, the CDR3 is TGTGCCAGTAGGGGACAGTATGTCTATCAGCCCCAGCATTTT. Residues: CASRGQYVYQPQHF. The V call is TRBV19, the J call TRBJ1-5; TRBD1 aligns across 7 bases. Germline trimming cut 6 bases from V and 5 bases from J; bases unmatched to any gene: 7. CDR1 and CDR2 (germline): LNHDA, SQIVND (reference sequence). The CDR3 sequence is 14 residues long.

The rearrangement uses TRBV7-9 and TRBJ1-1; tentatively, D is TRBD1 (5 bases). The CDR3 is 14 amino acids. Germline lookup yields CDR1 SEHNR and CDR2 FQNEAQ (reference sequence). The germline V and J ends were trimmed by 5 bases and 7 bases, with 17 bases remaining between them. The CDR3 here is CASSLVRGEFEAFF. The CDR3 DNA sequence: TGTGCCAGCAGCCTCGTTAGGGGCGAATTTGAAGCTTTCTTT.

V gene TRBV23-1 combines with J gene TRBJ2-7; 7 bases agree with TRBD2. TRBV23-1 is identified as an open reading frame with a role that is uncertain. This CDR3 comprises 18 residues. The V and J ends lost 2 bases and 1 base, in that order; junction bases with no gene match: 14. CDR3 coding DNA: TGCGCCAGCAGTCAACGTATTTGCAGGACTAGAAGGTCCTACGAGCAGTACTTC. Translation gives CASSQRICRTRRSYEQYF.

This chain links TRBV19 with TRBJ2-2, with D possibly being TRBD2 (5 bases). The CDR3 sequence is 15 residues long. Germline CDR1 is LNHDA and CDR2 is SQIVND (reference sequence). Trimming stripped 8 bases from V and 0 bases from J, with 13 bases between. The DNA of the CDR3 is TGTGCCAGTGGCGAGGACTTCCCGAACACCGGGGAGCTGTTTTTT. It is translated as CASGEDFPNTGELFF. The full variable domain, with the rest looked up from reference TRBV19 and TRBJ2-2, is DGGITQSPKYLFRKEGQNVTLSCEQNLNHDAMYWYRQDPGQGLRLIYYSQIVNDFQKGDIAEGYSVSREKKESFPLTVTSAQKNPTAFYLCASGEDFPNTGELFFGEGSRLTVL.

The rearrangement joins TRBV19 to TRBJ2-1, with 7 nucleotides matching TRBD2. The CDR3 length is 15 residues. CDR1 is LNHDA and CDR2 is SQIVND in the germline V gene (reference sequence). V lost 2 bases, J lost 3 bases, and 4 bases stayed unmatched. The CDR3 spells CASSIQTSLYNEQFF. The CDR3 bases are TGTGCCAGTAGTATACAGACTAGCCTCTACAATGAGCAGTTCTTC.

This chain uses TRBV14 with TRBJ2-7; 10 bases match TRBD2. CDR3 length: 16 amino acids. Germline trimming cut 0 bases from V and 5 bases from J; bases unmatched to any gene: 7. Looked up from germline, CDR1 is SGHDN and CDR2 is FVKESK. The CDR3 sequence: CASSQDESGRANEQYF. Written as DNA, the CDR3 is TGTGCCAGCAGCCAAGATGAAAGCGGGAGGGCCAACGAGCAGTACTTC.

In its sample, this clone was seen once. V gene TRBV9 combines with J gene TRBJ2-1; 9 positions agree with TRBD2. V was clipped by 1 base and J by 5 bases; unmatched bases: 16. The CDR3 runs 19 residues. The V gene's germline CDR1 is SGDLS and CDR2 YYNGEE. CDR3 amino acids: CASSVRGGLAGPPHNEQFF. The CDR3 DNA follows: TGTGCCAGCAGCGTACGAGGAGGGCTAGCGGGACCCCCACACAATGAGCAGTTCTTC.

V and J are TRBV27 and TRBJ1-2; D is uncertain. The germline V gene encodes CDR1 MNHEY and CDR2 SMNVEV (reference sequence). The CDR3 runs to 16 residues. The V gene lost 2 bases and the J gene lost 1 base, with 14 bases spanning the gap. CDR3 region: CASSLTSVGINYGYTF. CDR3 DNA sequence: TGTGCCAGCAGTTTAACATCGGTTGGCATTAACTATGGCTACACCTTC.

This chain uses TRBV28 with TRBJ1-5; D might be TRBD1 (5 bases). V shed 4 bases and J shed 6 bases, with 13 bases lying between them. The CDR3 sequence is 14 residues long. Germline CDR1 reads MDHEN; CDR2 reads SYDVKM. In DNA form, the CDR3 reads TGTGCCAGCAGTTCAGGTGGGGGAAGTCAGCCCCAGCATTTT. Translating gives CASSSGGGSQPQHF.

The DNA for the CDR3 is TGTGCCAGTAGTATGGGACAGCGACACGACTATGGCTACACCTTC. Protein product: CASSMGQRHDYGYTF. The chain is built from TRBV19 and TRBJ1-2, with 7 nucleotides matching TRBD1. This CDR3 has 15 residues. CDR1 LNHDA and CDR2 SQIVND come from the germline V gene (reference sequence). The J segment lost 3 bases and the V segment lost 3 bases, leaving 7 bases of the junction unmatched. The full variable domain, in which reference TRBV19 and TRBJ1-2 provide the parts outside the CDR3, is DGGITQSPKYLFRKEGQNVTLSCEQNLNHDAMYWYRQDPGQGLRLIYYSQIVNDFQKGDIAEGYSVSREKKESFPLTVTSAQKNPTAFYLCASSMGQRHDYGYTFGSGTRLTVV.

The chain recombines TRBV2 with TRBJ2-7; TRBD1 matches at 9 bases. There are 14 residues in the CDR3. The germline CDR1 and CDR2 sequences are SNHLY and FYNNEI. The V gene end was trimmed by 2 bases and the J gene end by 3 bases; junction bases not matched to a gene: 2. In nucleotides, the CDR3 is TGTGCCAGCAGTGAAACAGGGGGCATCTACGAGCAGTACTTC. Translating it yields CASSETGGIYEQYF.

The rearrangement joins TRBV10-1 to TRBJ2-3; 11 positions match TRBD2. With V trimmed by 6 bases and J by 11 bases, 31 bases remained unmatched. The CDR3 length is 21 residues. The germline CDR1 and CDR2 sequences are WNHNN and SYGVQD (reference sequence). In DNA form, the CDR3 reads TGCGCCAGCAGCCCAGGATTACGTGGACTAGCGGGCCCGATCTCCCCCTTAGGGCAGTATTTT. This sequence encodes CASSPGLRGLAGPISPLGQYF.

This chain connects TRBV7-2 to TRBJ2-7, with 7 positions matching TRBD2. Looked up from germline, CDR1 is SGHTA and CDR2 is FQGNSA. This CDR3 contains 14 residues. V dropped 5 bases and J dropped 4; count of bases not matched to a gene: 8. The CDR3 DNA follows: TGTGCCAGCAGCCGGGAGGTAGGGAGGTACGAGCAGTACTTC. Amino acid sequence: CASSREVGRYEQYF.

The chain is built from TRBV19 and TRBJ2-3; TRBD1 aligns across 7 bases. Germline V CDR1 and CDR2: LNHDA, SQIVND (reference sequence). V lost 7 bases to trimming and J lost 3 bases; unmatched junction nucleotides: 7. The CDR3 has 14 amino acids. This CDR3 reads CASTTTGRTDTQYF. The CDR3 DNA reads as TGTGCCAGTACTACGACAGGGCGTACAGATACGCAGTATTTT.

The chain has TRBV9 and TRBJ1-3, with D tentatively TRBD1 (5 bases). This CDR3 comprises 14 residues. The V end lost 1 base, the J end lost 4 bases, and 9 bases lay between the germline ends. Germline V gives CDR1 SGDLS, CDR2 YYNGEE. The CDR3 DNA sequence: TGTGCCAGCAGCGTATTCTACAGGGGAAACACCATATATTTT. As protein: CASSVFYRGNTIYF.

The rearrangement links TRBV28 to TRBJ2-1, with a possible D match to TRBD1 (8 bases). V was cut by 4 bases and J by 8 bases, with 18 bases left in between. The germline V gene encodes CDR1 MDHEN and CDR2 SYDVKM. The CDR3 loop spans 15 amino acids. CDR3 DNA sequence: TGTGCCAGCAGTTCAGGGGGCGGGGGCCTGGATGAGCAGTTCTTC. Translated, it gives CASSSGGGGLDEQFF. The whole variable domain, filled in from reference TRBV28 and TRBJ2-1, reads DVKVTQSSRYLVKRTGEKVFLECVQDMDHENMFWYRQDPGLGLRLIYFSYDVKMKEKGDIPEGYSVSREKKERFSLILESASTNQTSMYLCASSSGGGGLDEQFFGPGTRLTVL.

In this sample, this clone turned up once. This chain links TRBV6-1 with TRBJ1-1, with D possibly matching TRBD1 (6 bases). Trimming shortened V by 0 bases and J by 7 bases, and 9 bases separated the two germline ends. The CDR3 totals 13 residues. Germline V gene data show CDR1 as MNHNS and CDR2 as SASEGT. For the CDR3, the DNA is TGTGCCAGCAGTGAAGCCGCGACAGGTGAAGCTTTCTTT. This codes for CASSEAATGEAFF.

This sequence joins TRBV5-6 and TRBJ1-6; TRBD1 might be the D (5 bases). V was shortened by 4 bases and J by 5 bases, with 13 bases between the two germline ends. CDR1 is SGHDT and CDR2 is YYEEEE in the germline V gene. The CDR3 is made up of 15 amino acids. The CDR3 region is CASSPGQADNSPLHF. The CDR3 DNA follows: TGTGCCAGCAGCCCAGGGCAGGCCGATAATTCACCCCTCCACTTT.

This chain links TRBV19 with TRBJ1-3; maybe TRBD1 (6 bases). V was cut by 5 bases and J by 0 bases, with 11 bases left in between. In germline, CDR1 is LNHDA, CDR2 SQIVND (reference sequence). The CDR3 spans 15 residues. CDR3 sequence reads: CASSPRQVSGNTIYF. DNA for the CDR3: TGTGCCAGTAGTCCACGACAGGTCTCTGGAAACACCATATATTTT. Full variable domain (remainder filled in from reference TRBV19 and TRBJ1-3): DGGITQSPKYLFRKEGQNVTLSCEQNLNHDAMYWYRQDPGQGLRLIYYSQIVNDFQKGDIAEGYSVSREKKESFPLTVTSAQKNPTAFYLCASSPRQVSGNTIYFGEGSWLTVV.

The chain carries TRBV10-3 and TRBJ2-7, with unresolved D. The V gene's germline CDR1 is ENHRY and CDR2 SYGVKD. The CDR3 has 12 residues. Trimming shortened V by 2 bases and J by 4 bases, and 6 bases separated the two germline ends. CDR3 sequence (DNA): TGTGCCATCAGTGAGAAGGCGTACGAGCAGTACTTC. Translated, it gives CAISEKAYEQYF.

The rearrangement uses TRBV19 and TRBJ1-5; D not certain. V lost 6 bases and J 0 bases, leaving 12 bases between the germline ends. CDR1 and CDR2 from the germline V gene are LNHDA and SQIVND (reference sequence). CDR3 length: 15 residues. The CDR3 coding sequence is TGTGCCAGTAGCGGGCCAGCAGGTAGCAATCAGCCCCAGCATTTT. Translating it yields CASSGPAGSNQPQHF. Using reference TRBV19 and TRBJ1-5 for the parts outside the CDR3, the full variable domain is DGGITQSPKYLFRKEGQNVTLSCEQNLNHDAMYWYRQDPGQGLRLIYYSQIVNDFQKGDIAEGYSVSREKKESFPLTVTSAQKNPTAFYLCASSGPAGSNQPQHFGDGTRLSIL.

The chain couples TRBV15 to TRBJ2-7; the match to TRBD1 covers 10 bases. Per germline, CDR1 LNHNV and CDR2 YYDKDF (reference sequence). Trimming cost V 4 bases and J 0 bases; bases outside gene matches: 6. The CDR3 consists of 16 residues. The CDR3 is CATSIRTGGISYEQYF. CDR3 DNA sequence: TGTGCCACCAGCATACGGACAGGGGGGATCTCCTACGAGCAGTACTTC.

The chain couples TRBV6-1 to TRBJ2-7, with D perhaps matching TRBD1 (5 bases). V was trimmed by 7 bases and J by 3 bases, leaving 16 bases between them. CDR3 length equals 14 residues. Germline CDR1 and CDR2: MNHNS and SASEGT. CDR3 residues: CASNMGRASYEQYF. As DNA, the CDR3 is TGTGCCAGCAACATGGGCAGGGCAAGCTACGAGCAGTACTTC.